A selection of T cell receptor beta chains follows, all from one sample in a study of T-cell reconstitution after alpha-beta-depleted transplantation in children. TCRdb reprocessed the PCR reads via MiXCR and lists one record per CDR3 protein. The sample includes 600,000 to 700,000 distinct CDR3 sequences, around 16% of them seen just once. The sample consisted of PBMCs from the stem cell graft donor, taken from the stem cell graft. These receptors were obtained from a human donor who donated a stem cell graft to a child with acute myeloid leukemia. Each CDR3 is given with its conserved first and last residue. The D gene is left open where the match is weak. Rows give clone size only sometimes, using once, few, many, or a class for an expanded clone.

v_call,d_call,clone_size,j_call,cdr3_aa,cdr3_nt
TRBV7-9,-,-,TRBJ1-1,CASSSSTVNTEAFF,TGTGCCAGCAGCTCTTCGACGGTGAACACTGAAGCTTTCTTT
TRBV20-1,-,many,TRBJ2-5,CSASVLGGAETQYF,TGCAGTGCTAGTGTCTTGGGGGGCGCGGAGACCCAGTACTTC
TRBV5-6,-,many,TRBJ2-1,CASSRLTGQFNEQFF,TGTGCCAGCAGCAGACTGACGGGCCAGTTCAATGAGCAGTTCTTC
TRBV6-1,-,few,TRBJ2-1,CASSRNREGEQFF,TGTGCCAGCAGCCGGAACAGGGAAGGCGAGCAGTTCTTC
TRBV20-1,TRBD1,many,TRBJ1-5,CSAIRRDRGGNQPQHF,TGCAGTGCCATTCGGAGGGACAGGGGTGGCAATCAGCCCCAGCATTTT
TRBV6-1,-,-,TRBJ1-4,CASSPRDLNGKLFF,TGTGCCAGCAGTCCCCGGGATCTTAACGGAAAACTGTTTTTT
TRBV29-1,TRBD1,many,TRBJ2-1,CSASGTGGGEQFF,TGCAGCGCATCCGGGACAGGGGGCGGTGAGCAGTTCTTC
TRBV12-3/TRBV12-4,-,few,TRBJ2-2,CASSLFGGNTGELFF,TGTGCCAGCAGCCTTTTCGGGGGGAACACCGGGGAGCTGTTTTTT
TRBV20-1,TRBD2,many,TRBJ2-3,CSARDLAGGTDTQYF,TGCAGTGCTAGAGACCTAGCGGGGGGCACAGATACGCAGTATTTT
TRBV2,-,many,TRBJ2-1,CASSEEFNEQFF,TGTGCCAGCAGTGAAGAATTCAATGAGCAGTTCTTC
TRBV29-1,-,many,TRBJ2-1,CSVEDNQGEYNEQFF,TGCAGCGTTGAAGATAACCAGGGTGAATACAATGAGCAGTTCTTC
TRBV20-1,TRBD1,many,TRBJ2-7,CSAREDRGFDEQYF,TGCAGTGCTAGAGAAGACAGGGGGTTTGACGAGCAGTACTTC
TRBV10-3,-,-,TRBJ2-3,CAIRDPGRGTDTQYF,TGTGCCATACGGGATCCGGGCAGGGGCACAGATACGCAGTATTTT
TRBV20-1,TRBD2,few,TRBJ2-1,CSASGSGGSYNEQFF,TGCAGTGCTTCAGGTAGCGGGGGCTCCTACAATGAGCAGTTCTTC
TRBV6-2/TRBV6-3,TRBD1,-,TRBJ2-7,CASGDRGENYEQYF,TGTGCCAGCGGGGACAGGGGGGAAAACTACGAGCAGTACTTC
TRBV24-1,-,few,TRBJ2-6,CATSDSRKTVAGANVLTF,TGTGCCACCAGTGATTCCCGGAAAACGGTCGCCGGGGCCAACGTCCTGACTTTC
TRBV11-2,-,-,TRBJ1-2,CASSLDSLGRANYGYTF,TGTGCCAGCAGCTTAGATAGCTTGGGCAGAGCTAACTATGGCTACACCTTC
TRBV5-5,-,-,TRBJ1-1,CASSPGVDTEAFF,TGTGCCAGCAGTCCCGGGGTCGACACTGAAGCTTTCTTT